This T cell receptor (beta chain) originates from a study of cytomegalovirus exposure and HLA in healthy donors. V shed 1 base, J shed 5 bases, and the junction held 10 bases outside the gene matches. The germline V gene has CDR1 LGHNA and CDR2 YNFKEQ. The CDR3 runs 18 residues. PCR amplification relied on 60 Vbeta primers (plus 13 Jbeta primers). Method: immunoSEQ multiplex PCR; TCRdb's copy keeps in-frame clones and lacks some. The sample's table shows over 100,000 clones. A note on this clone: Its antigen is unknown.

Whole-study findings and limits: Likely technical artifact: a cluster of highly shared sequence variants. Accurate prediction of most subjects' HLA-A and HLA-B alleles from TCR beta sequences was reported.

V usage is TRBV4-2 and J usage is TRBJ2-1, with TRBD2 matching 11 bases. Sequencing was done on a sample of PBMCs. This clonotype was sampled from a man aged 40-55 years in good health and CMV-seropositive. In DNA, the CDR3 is TGTGCCAGCAGCCAAGTCTCCCGACTAGCGGGACGGGACAATGAGCAGTTCTTC. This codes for CASSQVSRLAGRDNEQFF.